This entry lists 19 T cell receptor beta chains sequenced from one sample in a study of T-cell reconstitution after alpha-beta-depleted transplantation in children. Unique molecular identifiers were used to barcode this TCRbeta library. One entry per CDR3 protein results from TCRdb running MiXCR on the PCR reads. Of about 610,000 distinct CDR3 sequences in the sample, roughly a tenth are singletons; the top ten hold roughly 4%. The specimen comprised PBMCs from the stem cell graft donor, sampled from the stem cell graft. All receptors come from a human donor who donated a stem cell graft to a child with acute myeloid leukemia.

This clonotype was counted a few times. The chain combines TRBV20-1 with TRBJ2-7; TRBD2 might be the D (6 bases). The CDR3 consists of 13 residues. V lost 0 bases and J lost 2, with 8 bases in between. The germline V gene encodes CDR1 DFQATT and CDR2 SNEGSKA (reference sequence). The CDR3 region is CSARERDPYEQYF. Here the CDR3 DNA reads TGCAGTGCTAGAGAGCGGGACCCCTACGAGCAGTACTTC.

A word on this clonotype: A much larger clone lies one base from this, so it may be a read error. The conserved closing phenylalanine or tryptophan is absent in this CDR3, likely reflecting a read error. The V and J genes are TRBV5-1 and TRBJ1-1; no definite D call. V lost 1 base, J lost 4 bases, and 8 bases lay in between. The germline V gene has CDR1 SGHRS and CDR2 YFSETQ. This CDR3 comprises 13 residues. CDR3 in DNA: TGCGCCAGCAGCTTGACGCAGGCCACTGAAGCTTTCGTT. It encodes CASSLTQATEAFV.

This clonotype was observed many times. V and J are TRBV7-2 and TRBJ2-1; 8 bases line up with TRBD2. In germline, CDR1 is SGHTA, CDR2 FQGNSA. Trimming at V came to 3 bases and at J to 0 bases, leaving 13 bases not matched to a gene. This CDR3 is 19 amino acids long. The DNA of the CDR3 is TGTGCCAGCAGCTTTTCTAGCGGGTTCAGATATAGCTCCTACAATGAGCAGTTCTTC. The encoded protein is CASSFSSGFRYSSYNEQFF.

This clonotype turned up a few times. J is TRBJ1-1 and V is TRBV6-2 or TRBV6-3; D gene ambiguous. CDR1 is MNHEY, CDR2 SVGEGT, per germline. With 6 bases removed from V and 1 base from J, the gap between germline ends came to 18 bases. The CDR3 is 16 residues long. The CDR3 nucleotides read TGTGCCAGCAGCAATCCAGCAGTCCCTCCGAACACTGAAGCTTTCTTT. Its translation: CASSNPAVPPNTEAFF.

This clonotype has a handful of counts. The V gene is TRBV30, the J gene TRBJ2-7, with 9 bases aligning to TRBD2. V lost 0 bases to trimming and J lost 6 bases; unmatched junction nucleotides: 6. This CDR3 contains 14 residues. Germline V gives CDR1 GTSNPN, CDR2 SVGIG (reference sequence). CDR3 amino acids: CAWSVGSGRSEQYF. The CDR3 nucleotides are TGTGCCTGGAGTGTAGGTAGCGGGAGAAGCGAGCAGTACTTC.

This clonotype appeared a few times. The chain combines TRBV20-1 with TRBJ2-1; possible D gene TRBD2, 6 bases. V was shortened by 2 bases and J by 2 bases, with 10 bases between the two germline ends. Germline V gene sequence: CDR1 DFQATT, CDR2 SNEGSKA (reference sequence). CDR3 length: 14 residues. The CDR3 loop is CSARRDSTYNEQFF. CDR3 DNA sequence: TGCAGTGCTAGACGGGACTCAACCTACAATGAGCAGTTCTTC.

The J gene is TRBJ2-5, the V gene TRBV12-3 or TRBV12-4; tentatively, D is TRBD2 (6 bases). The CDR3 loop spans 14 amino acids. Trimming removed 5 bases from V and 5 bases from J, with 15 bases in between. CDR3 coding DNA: TGTGCCAGCAGTCGCGGGACTCCCTACGAGACCCAGTACTTC. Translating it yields CASSRGTPYETQYF.

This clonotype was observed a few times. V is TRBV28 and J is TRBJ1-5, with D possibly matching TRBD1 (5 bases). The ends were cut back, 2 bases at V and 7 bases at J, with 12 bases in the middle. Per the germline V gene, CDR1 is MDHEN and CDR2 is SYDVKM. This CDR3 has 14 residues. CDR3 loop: CASSLIGREQPQHF. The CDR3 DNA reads TGTGCCAGCAGTTTAATCGGCAGGGAACAGCCCCAGCATTTT.

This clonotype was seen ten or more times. CDR3 in amino acids: CSANRGGGNQPQHF. For the CDR3, the DNA is TGCAGTGCCAACAGGGGAGGGGGCAATCAGCCCCAGCATTTT. V usage is TRBV20-1 and J usage is TRBJ1-5; the match to TRBD1 covers 7 bases. The CDR3 totals 14 residues. V shed 6 bases, J shed 2 bases, and the junction held 7 bases outside the gene matches. Germline CDR1 is DFQATT and CDR2 is SNEGSKA (reference sequence).

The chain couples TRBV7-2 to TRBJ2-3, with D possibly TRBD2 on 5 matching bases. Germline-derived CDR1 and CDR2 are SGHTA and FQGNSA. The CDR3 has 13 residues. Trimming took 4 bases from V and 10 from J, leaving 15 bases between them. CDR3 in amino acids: CASSSQAARPQYF. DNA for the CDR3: TGTGCCAGCAGCTCCCAAGCGGCCCGCCCGCAGTATTTT. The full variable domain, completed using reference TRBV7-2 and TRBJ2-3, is GAGVSQSPSNKVTEKGKDVELRCDPISGHTALYWYRQSLGQGLEFLIYFQGNSAPDKSGLPSDRFSAERTGGSVSTLTIQRTQQEDSAVYLCASSSQAARPQYFGPGTRLTVL.

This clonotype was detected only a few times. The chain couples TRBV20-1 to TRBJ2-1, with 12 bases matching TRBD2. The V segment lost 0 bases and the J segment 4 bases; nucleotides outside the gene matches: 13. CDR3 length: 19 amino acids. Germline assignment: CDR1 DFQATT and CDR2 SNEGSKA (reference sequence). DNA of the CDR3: TGCAGTGCTAGAGATTGGAGGATACTAGCGGGAGGTCGGTACAATGAGCAGTTCTTC. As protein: CSARDWRILAGGRYNEQFF.

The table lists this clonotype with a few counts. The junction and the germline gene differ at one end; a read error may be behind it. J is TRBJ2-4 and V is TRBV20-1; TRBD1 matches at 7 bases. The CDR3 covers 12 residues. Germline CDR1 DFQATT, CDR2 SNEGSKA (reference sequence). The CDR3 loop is CSARDYGEGAAF. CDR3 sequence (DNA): TGCAGTGCTAGAGATTATGGAGAGGGGGCCGCTTTC.

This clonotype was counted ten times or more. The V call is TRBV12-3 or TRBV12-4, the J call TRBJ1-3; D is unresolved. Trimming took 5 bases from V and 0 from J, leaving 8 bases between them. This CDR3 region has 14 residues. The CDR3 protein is CASSLLVSGNTIYF. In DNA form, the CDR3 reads TGTGCCAGCAGTCTATTGGTCTCTGGAAACACCATATATTTT.

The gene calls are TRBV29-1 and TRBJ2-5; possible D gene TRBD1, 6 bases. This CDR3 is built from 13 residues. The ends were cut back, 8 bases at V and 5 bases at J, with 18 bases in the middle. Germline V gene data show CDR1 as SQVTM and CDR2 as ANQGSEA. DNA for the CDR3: TGCAGCATACCGGGACAATCGCGGGAGACCCAGTACTTC. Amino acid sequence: CSIPGQSRETQYF.

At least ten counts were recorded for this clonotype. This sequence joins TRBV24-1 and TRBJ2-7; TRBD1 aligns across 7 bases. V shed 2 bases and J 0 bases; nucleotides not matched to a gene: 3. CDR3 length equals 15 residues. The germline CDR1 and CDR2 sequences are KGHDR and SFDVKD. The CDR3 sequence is CATSDSGTASYEQYF. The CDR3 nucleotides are TGTGCCACCAGTGATTCCGGGACAGCCTCCTACGAGCAGTACTTC.

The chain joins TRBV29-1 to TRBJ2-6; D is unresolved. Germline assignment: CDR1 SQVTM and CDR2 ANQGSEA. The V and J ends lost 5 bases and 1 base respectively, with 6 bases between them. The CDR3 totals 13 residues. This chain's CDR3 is CSVIQSGANVLTF. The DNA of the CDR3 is TGCAGCGTTATACAGTCTGGGGCCAACGTCCTGACTTTC.

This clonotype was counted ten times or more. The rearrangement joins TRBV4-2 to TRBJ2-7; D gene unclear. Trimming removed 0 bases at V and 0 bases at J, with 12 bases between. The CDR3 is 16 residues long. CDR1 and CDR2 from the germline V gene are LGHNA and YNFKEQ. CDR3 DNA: TGTGCCAGCAGCCAAGATGGACGTCCAAGCTCCTACGAGCAGTACTTC. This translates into CASSQDGRPSSYEQYF.

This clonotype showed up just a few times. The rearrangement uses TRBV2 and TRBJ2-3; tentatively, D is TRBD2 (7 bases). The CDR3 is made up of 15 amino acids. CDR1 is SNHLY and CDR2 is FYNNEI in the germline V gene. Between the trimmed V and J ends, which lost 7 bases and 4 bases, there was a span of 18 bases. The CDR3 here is CASTLRGGSPDTQYF. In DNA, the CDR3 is TGTGCCAGCACCCTAAGGGGGGGGAGCCCAGATACGCAGTATTTT.

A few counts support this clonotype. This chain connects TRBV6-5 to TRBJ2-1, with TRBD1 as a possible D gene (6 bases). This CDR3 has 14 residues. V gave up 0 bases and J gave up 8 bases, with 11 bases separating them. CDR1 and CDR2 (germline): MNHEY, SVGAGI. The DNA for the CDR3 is TGTGCCAGCAGTTACTCGGCAGGGGCGGATGAGCAGTTCTTC. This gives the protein CASSYSAGADEQFF.